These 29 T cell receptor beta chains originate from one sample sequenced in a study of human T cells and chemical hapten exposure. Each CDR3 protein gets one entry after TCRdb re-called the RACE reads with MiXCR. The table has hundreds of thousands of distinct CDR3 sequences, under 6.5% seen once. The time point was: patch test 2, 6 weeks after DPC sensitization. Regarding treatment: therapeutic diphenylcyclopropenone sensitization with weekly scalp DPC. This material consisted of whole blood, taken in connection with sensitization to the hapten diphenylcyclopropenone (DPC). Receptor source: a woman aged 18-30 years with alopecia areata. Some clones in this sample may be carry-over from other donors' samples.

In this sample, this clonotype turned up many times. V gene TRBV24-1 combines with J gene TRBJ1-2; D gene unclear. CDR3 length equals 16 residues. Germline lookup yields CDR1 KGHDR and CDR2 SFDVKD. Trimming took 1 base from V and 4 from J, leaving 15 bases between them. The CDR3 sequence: CATSDLRASGVYGYTF. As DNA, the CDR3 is TGTGCCACCAGTGATTTAAGGGCATCAGGCGTCTATGGCTACACCTTC.

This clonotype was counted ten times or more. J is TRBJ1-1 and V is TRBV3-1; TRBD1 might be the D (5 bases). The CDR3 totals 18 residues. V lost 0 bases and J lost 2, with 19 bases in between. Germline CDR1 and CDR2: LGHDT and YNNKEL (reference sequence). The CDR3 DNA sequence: TGTGCCAGCAGCCAAGATTGGGGGTCCTCGCGGGGAAACACTGAAGCTTTCTTT. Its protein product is CASSQDWGSSRGNTEAFF.

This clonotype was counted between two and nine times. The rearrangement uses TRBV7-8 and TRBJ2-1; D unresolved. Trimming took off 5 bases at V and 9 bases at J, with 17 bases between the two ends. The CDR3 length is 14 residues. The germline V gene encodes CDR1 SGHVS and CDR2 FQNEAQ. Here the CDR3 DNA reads TGTGCCAGCAGCCTGTGGGCCTCCCCCATTGAGCAGTTCTTC. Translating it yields CASSLWASPIEQFF.

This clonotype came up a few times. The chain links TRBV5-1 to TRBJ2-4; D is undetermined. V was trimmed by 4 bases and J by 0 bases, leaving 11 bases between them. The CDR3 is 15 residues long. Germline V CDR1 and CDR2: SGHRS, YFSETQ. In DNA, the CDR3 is TGCGCCAGCAGCAACAATCCGTCAGCCAAAAACATTCAGTACTTC. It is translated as CASSNNPSAKNIQYF.

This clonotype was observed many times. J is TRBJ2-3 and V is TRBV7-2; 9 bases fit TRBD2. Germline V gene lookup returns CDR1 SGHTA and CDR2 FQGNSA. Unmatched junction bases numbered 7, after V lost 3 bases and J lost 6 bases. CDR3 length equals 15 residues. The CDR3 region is CASSFQRGASDTQYF. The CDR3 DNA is TGTGCCAGCAGCTTCCAGCGGGGGGCCTCCGATACGCAGTATTTT.

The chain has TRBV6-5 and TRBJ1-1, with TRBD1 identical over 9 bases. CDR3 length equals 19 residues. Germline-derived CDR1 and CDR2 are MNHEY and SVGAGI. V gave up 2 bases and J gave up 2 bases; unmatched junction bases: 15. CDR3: CASSYPPYTGGKGNTEAFF. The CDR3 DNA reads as TGTGCCAGCAGTTACCCCCCTTATACAGGGGGCAAGGGAAACACTGAAGCTTTCTTT.

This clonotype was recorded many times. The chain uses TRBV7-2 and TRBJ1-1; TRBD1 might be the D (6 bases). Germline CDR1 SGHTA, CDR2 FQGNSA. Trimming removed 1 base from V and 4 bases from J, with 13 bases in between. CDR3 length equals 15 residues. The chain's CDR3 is CASSLVWAGATEAFF. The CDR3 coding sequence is TGTGCCAGCAGCTTAGTCTGGGCGGGGGCCACTGAAGCTTTCTTT.

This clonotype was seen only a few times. The DNA of the CDR3 is TGTGCCAGCAGCCCGGCGGGACAGGGCGTCTATGGCTACACCTTC. Encoded protein: CASSPAGQGVYGYTF. V gene TRBV3-1 combines with J gene TRBJ1-2; TRBD1 aligns across 9 bases. Trimming cost V 4 bases and J 4 bases; bases outside gene matches: 7. The germline CDR1 and CDR2 sequences are LGHDT and YNNKEL (reference sequence). The length of the CDR3 is 15 residues.

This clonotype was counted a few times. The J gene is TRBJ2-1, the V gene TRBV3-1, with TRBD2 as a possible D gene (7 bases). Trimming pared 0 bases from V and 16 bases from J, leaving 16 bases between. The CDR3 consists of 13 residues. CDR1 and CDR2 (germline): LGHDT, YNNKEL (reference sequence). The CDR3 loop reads CASSQDRGGGLFF. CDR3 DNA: TGTGCCAGCAGCCAAGATCGAGGGGGGGGGCTATTCTTC.

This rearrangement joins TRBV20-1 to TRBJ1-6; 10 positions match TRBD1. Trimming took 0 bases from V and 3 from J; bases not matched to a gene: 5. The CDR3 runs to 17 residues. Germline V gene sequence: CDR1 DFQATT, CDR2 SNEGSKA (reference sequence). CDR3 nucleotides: TGCAGTGCTAGAGAGGTCGGGACAGGGGTCTATAATTCACCCCTCCACTTT. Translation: CSAREVGTGVYNSPLHF.

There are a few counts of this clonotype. The CDR3 spells CSASLPQGGEKLFF. Here the CDR3 DNA reads TGCAGTGCTAGCCTTCCACAGGGGGGCGAAAAACTGTTTTTT. The rearrangement links TRBV20-1 to TRBJ1-4; 8 bases map to TRBD1. Germline-derived CDR1 and CDR2 are DFQATT and SNEGSKA (reference sequence). V was pared by 3 bases and J by 8 bases, with 8 bases of the junction left unmatched. CDR3 length equals 14 residues.

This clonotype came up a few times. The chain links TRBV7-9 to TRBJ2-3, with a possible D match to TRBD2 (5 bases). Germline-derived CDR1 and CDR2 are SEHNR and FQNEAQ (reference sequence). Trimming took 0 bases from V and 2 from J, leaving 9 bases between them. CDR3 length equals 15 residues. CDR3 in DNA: TGTGCCAGCAGCTTAGCGGGGAGAACCACAGATACGCAGTATTTT. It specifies CASSLAGRTTDTQYF.

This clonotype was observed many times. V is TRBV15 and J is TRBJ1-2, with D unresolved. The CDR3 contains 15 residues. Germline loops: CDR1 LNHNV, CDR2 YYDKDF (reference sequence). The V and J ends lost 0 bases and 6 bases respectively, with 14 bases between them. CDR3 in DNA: TGTGCCACCAGCAGAGAGTTCGTTGAAAGGGATGGCTACACCTTC. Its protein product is CATSREFVERDGYTF.

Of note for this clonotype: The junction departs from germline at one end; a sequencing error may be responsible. The CDR3 reads CASSFGRGQYF. The CDR3 region has the DNA TGCGCCAGCAGTTTCGGTCGTGGGCAGTACTTT. The chain has TRBV5-1 and TRBJ2-7; the D is unclear. The CDR3 extends over 11 amino acids. Germline V gives CDR1 SGHRS, CDR2 YFSETQ.

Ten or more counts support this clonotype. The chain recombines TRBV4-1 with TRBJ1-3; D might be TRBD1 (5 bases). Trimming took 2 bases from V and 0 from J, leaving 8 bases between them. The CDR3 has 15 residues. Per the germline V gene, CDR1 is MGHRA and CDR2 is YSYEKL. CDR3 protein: CASSQTGNSGNTIYF. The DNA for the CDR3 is TGCGCCAGCAGCCAAACAGGCAACTCTGGAAACACCATATATTTT.

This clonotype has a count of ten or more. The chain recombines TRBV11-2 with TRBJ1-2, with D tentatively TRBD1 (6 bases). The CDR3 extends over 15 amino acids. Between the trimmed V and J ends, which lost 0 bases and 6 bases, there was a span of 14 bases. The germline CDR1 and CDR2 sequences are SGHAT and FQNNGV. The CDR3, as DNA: TGTGCCAGCAGCTTAGAAGCTCCGGGGGCAAATGGCTACACCTTC. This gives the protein CASSLEAPGANGYTF.

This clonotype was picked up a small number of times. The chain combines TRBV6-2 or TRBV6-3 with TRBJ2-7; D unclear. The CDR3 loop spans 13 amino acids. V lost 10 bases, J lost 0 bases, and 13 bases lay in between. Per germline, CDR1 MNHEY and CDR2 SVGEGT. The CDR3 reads CATKGPGSYEQYF. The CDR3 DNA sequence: TGTGCCACAAAGGGCCCGGGCTCCTACGAGCAGTACTTC.

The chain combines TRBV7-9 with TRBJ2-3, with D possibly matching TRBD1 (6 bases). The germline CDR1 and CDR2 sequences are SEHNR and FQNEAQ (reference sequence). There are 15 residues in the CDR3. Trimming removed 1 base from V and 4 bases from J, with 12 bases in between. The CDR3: CASSLVITGPDTQYF. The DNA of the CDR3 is TGTGCCAGCAGCTTAGTCATCACAGGGCCAGATACGCAGTATTTT. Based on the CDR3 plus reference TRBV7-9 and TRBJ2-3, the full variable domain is DTGVSQNPRHKITKRGQNVTFRCDPISEHNRLYWYRQTLGQGPEFLTYFQNEAQLEKSRLLSDRFSAERPKGSFSTLEIQRTEQGDSAMYLCASSLVITGPDTQYFGPGTRLTVL.

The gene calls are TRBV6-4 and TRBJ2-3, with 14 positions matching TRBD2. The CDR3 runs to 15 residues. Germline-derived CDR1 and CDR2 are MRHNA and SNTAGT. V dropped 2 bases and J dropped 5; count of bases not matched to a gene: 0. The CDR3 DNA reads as TGTGCCAGCAGTGACGGACTAGCGGGGGGAGATACGCAGTATTTT. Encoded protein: CASSDGLAGGDTQYF.

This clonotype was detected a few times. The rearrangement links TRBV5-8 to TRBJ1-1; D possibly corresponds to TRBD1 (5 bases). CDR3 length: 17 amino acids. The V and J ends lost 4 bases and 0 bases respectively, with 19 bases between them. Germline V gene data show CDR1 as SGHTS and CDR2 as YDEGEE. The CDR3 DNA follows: TGTGCCAGCAGCCAGGGCCGACTAGTCCGTTTGAACACTGAAGCTTTCTTT. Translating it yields CASSQGRLVRLNTEAFF.

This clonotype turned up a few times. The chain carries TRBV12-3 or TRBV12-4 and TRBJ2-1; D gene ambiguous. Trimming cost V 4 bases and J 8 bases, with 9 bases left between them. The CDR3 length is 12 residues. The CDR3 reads CASSSTRDEQFF. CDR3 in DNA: TGTGCCAGCAGTTCTACAAGGGATGAGCAGTTCTTC.

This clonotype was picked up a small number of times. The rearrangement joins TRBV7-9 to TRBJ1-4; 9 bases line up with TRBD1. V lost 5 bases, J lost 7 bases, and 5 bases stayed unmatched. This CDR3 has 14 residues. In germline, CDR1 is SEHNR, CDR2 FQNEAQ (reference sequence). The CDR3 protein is CASSQGQGLEKLFF. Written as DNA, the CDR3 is TGTGCCAGCAGCCAGGGACAGGGTCTTGAAAAACTGTTTTTT.

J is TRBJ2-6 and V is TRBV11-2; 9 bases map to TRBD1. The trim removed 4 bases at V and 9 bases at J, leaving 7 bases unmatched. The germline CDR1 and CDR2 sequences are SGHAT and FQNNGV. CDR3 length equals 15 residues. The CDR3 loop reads CASSSRDRVGNVLTF. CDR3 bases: TGTGCCAGCAGCTCCCGGGACAGGGTCGGCAACGTCCTGACTTTC.

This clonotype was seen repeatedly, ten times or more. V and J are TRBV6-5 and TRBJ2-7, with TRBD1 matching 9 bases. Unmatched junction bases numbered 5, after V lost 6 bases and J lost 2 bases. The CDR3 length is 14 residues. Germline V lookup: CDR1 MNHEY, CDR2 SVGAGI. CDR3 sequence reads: CASSQTGGTYEQYF. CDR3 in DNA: TGTGCCAGCAGCCAGACAGGGGGAACCTACGAGCAGTACTTC.

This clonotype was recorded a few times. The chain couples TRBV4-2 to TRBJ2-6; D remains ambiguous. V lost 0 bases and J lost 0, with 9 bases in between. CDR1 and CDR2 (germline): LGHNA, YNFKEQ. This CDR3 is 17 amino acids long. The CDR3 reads CASSQDGVYSGANVLTF. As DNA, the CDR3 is TGTGCCAGCAGCCAAGATGGAGTATACTCTGGGGCCAACGTCCTGACTTTC.

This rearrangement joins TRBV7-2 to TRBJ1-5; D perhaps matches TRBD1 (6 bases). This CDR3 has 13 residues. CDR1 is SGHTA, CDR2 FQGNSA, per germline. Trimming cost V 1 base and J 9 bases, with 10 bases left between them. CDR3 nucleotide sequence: TGTGCCAGCAGCTTAGTACGGGGGGCGCCCCAGCATTTT. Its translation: CASSLVRGAPQHF.

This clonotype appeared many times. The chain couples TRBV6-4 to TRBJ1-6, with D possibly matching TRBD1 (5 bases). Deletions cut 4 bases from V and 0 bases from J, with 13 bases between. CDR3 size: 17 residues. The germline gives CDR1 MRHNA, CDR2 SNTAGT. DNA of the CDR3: TGTGCCAGCAGTGCAAGACAGCTTCGCTCCTATAATTCACCCCTCCACTTT. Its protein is CASSARQLRSYNSPLHF.

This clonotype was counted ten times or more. CDR3 region: CASSLMRGGQPQHF. The CDR3 DNA reads as TGTGCCAGCAGTTTAATGAGGGGGGGTCAGCCCCAGCATTTT. The chain uses TRBV27 and TRBJ1-5; a weak D match, TRBD1 (6 bases). V dropped 2 bases and J dropped 6 bases, with 11 bases sitting between them. Germline loops: CDR1 MNHEY, CDR2 SMNVEV (reference sequence). CDR3 size: 14 residues.

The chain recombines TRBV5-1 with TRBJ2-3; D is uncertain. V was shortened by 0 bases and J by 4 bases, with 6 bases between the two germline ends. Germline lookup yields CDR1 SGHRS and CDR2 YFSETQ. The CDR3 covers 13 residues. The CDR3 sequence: CASSLARSDTQYF. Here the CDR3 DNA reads TGCGCCAGCAGCTTGGCCAGGTCAGATACGCAGTATTTT. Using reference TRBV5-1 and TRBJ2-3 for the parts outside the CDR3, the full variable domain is KAGVTQTPRYLIKTRGQQVTLSCSPISGHRSVSWYQQTPGQGLQFLFEYFSETQRNKGNFPGRFSGRQFSNSRSEMNVSTLELGDSALYLCASSLARSDTQYFGPGTRLTVL.